These 6 T cell receptor beta chains came from one sample sequenced in a study of identical twins. TCRdb fed the 5' RACE reads into MiXCR, producing one record per CDR3 protein. The sample lists roughly 1,500,000 distinct CDR3 sequences; roughly 35% were seen once. The sequenced sample was cord blood. Receptors originate from a newborn girl in good health.

The CDR3: CASSSLGLVQNEQFF. The CDR3 DNA follows: TGTGCCAGCAGCTCTCTCGGACTAGTACAAAATGAGCAGTTCTTC. This chain connects TRBV7-2 to TRBJ2-1; 7 nucleotides align to TRBD2. Germline CDR1 is SGHTA and CDR2 is FQGNSA. Trimming cost V 4 bases and J 7 bases; bases outside gene matches: 10. This CDR3 is 15 amino acids long.

The chain couples TRBV7-9 to TRBJ2-5, with TRBD2 matching 8 bases. The end of the DNA fits TRBJ2-4 better, so the J call may be wrong. CDR1 is SEHNR, CDR2 FQNEAQ, per germline (reference sequence). CDR3 length: 14 residues. The CDR3 reads CASSSGLGENIQYF. The CDR3 DNA reads as TGTGCCAGCAGCTCGGGACTAGGAGAAAACATTCAGTACTTC.

This clonotype appeared once. In nucleotides, the CDR3 is TGCGCCAGCAGCGCCGGGACAGCGATTGGCTACACCTTC. Its protein is CASSAGTAIGYTF. The chain carries TRBV5-1 and TRBJ1-2; 7 bases match TRBD1. After removal of 4 bases from V and 7 bases from J, the junction contained 7 bases not matched to a gene. The CDR3 is 13 amino acids. The germline CDR1 and CDR2 sequences are SGHRS and YFSETQ.

Notes on this clonotype: A far larger clone lies a single base away; this is likely a read error. The V and J genes are TRBV12-3 or TRBV12-4 and TRBJ2-3, with D possibly matching TRBD2 (5 bases). There are 12 residues in the CDR3. CDR3: CASSFSGDTEYF. CDR3 sequence (DNA): TGTGCCAGCAGTTTCAGCGGAGATACGGAGTATTTT.

Worth noting for this clonotype: A much larger clone lies a single base off, so this may be a read error. The chain recombines TRBV12-5 with TRBJ2-3, with a possible D match to TRBD1 (6 bases). Germline assignment: CDR1 LGHNT and CDR2 FRNRAP. This CDR3 is built from 19 residues. Trimming removed 0 bases from V and 4 bases from J, with 23 bases in between. CDR3: CASGLVLPGSQGWADTQYF. The CDR3, as DNA: TGTGCTAGTGGTTTGGTATTACCAGGATCACAGGGTTGGGCAGATACGCAGTATTTT.

This clonotype was seen a few times. The rearrangement joins TRBV27 to TRBJ1-2; D is possibly TRBD1 (5 bases). The CDR3 consists of 13 residues. The germline V and J ends were trimmed by 2 bases and 7 bases, with 11 bases remaining between them. Germline assignment: CDR1 MNHEY and CDR2 SMNVEV (reference sequence). The CDR3 coding sequence is TGTGCCAGCAGTTTAATGGGAGGGGTTGGCTACACCTTC. Encoded protein: CASSLMGGVGYTF.